Listed below are T cell receptor beta chains from one sample, sequenced in a study of T cells in Graves' hyperthyroidism and ophthalmopathy. TCRdb redid the calling of the multiplex PCR reads with MiXCR, one entry per CDR3 protein. The sample lists around 620,000 distinct CDR3 sequences, 12% to 15% occurring once. Material: blood. Receptors originate from a woman aged 18-29 years with Graves' ophthalmopathy. Both conserved end residues are part of each CDR3. The D gene is left open where the match is weak. Only some rows state a clone size, as once, few, many or a class for expanded clones.

v_gene	d_gene	j_gene	abundance	CDR3aa	CDR3nt
TRBV2	.	TRBJ2-1	many	CASSEEGGSHNEQFF	TGTGCCAGCAGTGAAGAGGGCGGGTCCCACAATGAGCAGTTCTTC
TRBV6-5	.	TRBJ2-5	few	CASTYGGLSETQYF	TGTGCCAGCACTTACGGGGGGCTCTCAGAGACCCAGTACTTC
TRBV19	.	TRBJ1-5	.	CASWNRLNQPQHF	TGTGCCAGTTGGAACAGACTCAATCAGCCCCAGCATTTT
TRBV20-1	TRBD1	TRBJ2-1	many	CSASSGGSYNEQFF	TGCAGTGCTAGTTCAGGGGGTTCCTACAATGAGCAGTTCTTC
TRBV6-1	.	TRBJ2-1	many	CASSSGINEQFF	TGTGCCAGCAGCTCAGGGATCAATGAGCAGTTCTTC
TRBV6-6	TRBD2	TRBJ2-1	many	CASSYSPGTSGRDEQFF	TGTGCCAGCAGTTACTCCCCCGGGACTAGCGGGAGAGATGAGCAGTTCTTC
TRBV29-1	TRBD1	TRBJ2-5	many	CSVGGTGQETQYF	TGCAGCGTTGGGGGGACAGGCCAAGAGACCCAGTACTTC
TRBV15	.	TRBJ2-5	.	CATSRVQGETQYF	TGTGCCACCAGCAGAGTACAAGGGGAGACCCAGTACTTC
TRBV2	TRBD2	TRBJ2-5	.	CASSGLAGVGGQETQYF	TGTGCCAGCAGTGGACTAGCGGGAGTGGGGGGCCAAGAGACCCAGTACTTC
TRBV28	TRBD2	TRBJ2-7	.	CASSWGLAREQYF	TGTGCCAGCAGTTGGGGACTAGCGCGCGAGCAGTACTTC
TRBV27	.	TRBJ2-3	many	CASSFLQGGRSTDTQYF	TGTGCCAGCAGTTTCCTACAGGGAGGTAGGAGCACAGATACGCAGTATTTT
TRBV5-5	TRBD2	TRBJ2-1	many	CASSLAWGRASNEQFF	TGTGCCAGCAGCCTGGCCTGGGGGAGGGCGAGCAATGAGCAGTTCTTC
TRBV30	.	TRBJ1-1	many	CAWRVQPNTEAFF	TGTGCCTGGAGGGTCCAGCCTAACACTGAAGCTTTCTTT
TRBV6-6	.	TRBJ2-7	many	CASSYSPGEGYEQYF	TGTGCCAGCAGTTACTCTCCAGGGGAGGGCTACGAGCAGTACTTC
TRBV24-1	.	TRBJ2-1	.	CATMGVSYNEQFF	TGTGCCACTATGGGGGTTTCCTACAATGAGCAGTTCTTC
TRBV15	TRBD1	TRBJ2-4	.	CATSSRDRAKNIQYF	TGTGCCACCAGCAGTAGGGACAGGGCAAAAAACATTCAGTACTTC
TRBV25-1	TRBD2	TRBJ2-7	few	CASSEPGTSSYEQYF	TGTGCCAGCAGTGAACCGGGGACTAGCTCCTACGAGCAGTACTTC
TRBV5-4	.	TRBJ2-5	.	CASSRGGGVGETQYF	TGTGCCAGCAGCCGTGGCGGGGGCGTTGGAGAGACCCAGTACTTC
TRBV4-3	.	TRBJ1-1	.	CASSHEGTEAFF	TGCGCCAGCAGCCATGAAGGGACAGAAGCTTTCTTT
TRBV20-1	.	TRBJ1-2	.	CSASGTDLDYGYTF	TGCAGTGCTAGTGGGACGGATTTGGACTATGGCTACACCTTC
TRBV5-1	TRBD1	TRBJ1-2	many	CASSLAIGGGLGYTF	TGCGCCAGCAGCTTGGCCATAGGAGGGGGCCTCGGCTACACCTTC
TRBV7-8	.	TRBJ2-7	many	CASTLNPVIYEQYF	TGTGCCAGCACCCTTAATCCAGTAATCTACGAGCAGTACTTC
TRBV7-9	TRBD2	TRBJ2-5	many	CASSSRGTQETQYF	TGTGCCAGCAGCTCGCGGGGGACCCAAGAGACCCAGTACTTC
TRBV7-2	TRBD2	TRBJ2-1	.	CASSRGVAGYRNEQFF	TGTGCCAGCAGCCGGGGGGTCGCGGGATATCGGAATGAGCAGTTCTTC
TRBV3-1	.	TRBJ1-5	many	CASSPTQKNQPQHF	TGTGCCAGCAGCCCCACCCAAAAAAATCAGCCCCAGCATTTT
TRBV12-3/TRBV12-4	TRBD2	TRBJ2-2	many	CASSYLRLAGGGGARRIGELFF	TGTGCCAGCAGTTACCTTAGACTAGCGGGGGGCGGGGGAGCCCGTCGCATCGGGGAGCTGTTTTTT
TRBV28	.	TRBJ2-7	many	CASSLSLSEQYF	TGTGCCAGCAGCCTGTCGTTGTCCGAGCAGTACTTC
TRBV30	TRBD1	TRBJ2-7	many	CAWSTGTDEQYF	TGTGCCTGGAGTACCGGGACAGACGAGCAGTACTTC
TRBV25-1	.	TRBJ2-3	.	CASMGDNLNTDTQYF	TGTGCCAGCATGGGGGACAATCTTAACACAGATACGCAGTATTTT
TRBV9	TRBD1	TRBJ1-1	many	CASSPGQGAVNTEAFF	TGTGCCAGCAGCCCAGGACAGGGAGCGGTGAACACTGAAGCTTTCTTT
TRBV6-1	.	TRBJ1-1	few	CASIPGGDTEAFF	TGTGCCAGCATCCCCGGGGGGGACACTGAAGCTTTCTTT
TRBV20-1	TRBD1	TRBJ1-5	few	CSARRTGEGNQPQHF	TGCAGTGCTAGAAGGACAGGGGAGGGAAATCAGCCCCAGCATTTT
TRBV11-3	TRBD2	TRBJ2-1	many	CASSPAFGLAGNNEQFF	TGTGCCAGCAGCCCTGCCTTTGGACTAGCGGGGAACAATGAGCAGTTCTTC
TRBV28	TRBD1	TRBJ1-2	many	CATYDRGGYTF	TGTGCCACCTACGACAGGGGCGGCTACACCTTC
TRBV4-2	.	TRBJ1-1	few	CASSQGVGVTDTEAFF	TGTGCCAGCAGCCAAGGAGTCGGTGTTACGGACACTGAAGCTTTCTTT
TRBV20-1	.	TRBJ2-3	many	CSARDVRWDTQYF	TGCAGTGCTAGAGATGTGCGGTGGGATACGCAGTATTTT
TRBV28	.	TRBJ1-4	many	CASSPTALNEKLFF	TGTGCCAGCAGTCCAACCGCCCTTAATGAAAAACTGTTTTTT
TRBV7-3	.	TRBJ1-1	many	CASSPKPTKQGTLYTYNTEAFF	TGTGCCAGCAGCCCAAAACCCACCAAACAGGGTACCCTCTATACTTACAACACTGAAGCTTTCTTT
TRBV11-3	.	TRBJ2-7	many	CASSRRGDLNEQYF	TGTGCCAGCAGCCGGAGGGGGGATCTCAACGAGCAGTACTTC
TRBV7-2	TRBD1	TRBJ2-1	many	CASSLAGTGDEQFF	TGTGCCAGCAGCTTAGCTGGGACAGGGGATGAGCAGTTCTTC
TRBV30	TRBD1	TRBJ1-4	many	CAWSVLVGTANEKLFF	TGTGCCTGGAGTGTACTCGTAGGGACAGCTAATGAAAAACTGTTTTTT
TRBV6-1	TRBD1	TRBJ1-5	many	CASIRQGRQPQHF	TGTGCCAGCATCAGACAGGGGCGTCAGCCCCAGCATTTT
TRBV4-1	.	TRBJ1-5	few	CASSQEGTGSYSNQPQHF	TGCGCCAGCAGCCAAGAAGGAACAGGGTCCTATAGCAATCAGCCCCAGCATTTT
TRBV7-2	.	TRBJ2-5	many	CASSFQGSRETQYF	TGTGCCAGCAGTTTTCAGGGGAGTAGGGAGACCCAGTACTTC
TRBV28	TRBD2	TRBJ2-1	many	CASSLSLAGSSYNEQFF	TGTGCCAGCAGTTTATCACTAGCGGGATCCTCCTACAATGAGCAGTTCTTC
TRBV6-1	.	TRBJ1-5	many	CASVEDQPQHF	TGTGCCAGCGTCGAGGATCAGCCCCAGCATTTT
TRBV18	.	TRBJ2-1	many	CASSLGSDDNEQFF	TGTGCCAGCTCACTCGGGAGCGACGACAATGAGCAGTTCTTC
TRBV12-3/TRBV12-4	.	TRBJ2-7	.	CASSPGKGSSYEQYF	TGTGCCAGCAGCCCAGGGAAAGGGAGCTCCTACGAGCAGTACTTC
TRBV7-9	TRBD1	TRBJ1-2	many	CASSLGTGALGYTF	TGTGCCAGCAGCCTTGGGACAGGGGCCTTGGGCTACACCTTC
TRBV4-2	.	TRBJ2-4	.	CASSQDAGTENIQYF	TGTGCCAGCAGCCAAGATGCGGGGACAGAAAACATTCAGTACTTC
TRBV11-1	.	TRBJ2-7	.	CAILGPAYEQYF	TGTGCCATCCTCGGCCCGGCCTACGAGCAGTACTTC
TRBV6-5	.	TRBJ1-3	once	CANSYSTGPGNTIYF	TGTGCCAACAGTTACTCCACAGGGCCCGGAAACACCATATATTTT
TRBV6-2/TRBV6-3	.	TRBJ1-2	many	CASSLNPSRGYTF	TGTGCCAGCAGTTTAAATCCCAGCCGTGGCTACACCTTC
TRBV12-3/TRBV12-4	.	TRBJ2-7	many	CASSLGQGRNYEQYF	TGTGCCAGCAGTTTAGGGCAGGGAAGAAACTACGAGCAGTACTTC
TRBV20-1	TRBD1	TRBJ2-5	.	CSAPRTGDETQYF	TGCAGTGCCCCCCGGACAGGGGACGAGACCCAGTACTTC
TRBV11-2	.	TRBJ2-3	many	CASSAHSTDTQYF	TGTGCCAGCAGCGCACACTCCACAGATACGCAGTATTTT
TRBV20-1	TRBD1	TRBJ1-1	many	CSADGQGGAEAFF	TGCAGTGCTGACGGACAGGGCGGAGCGGAAGCTTTCTTT
TRBV6-1	TRBD2	TRBJ2-1	.	CASSEAVAGVEGDEQFF	TGTGCCAGCAGTGAAGCGGTAGCGGGAGTAGAGGGGGATGAGCAGTTCTTC
TRBV19	TRBD1	TRBJ2-1	.	CASRGWGTGGKNEQFF	TGTGCCAGTAGGGGGTGGGGGACAGGGGGCAAAAATGAGCAGTTCTTC